The rows below give T cell receptor beta chains drawn from one sample of a study of cytomegalovirus exposure and HLA in healthy donors. Produced via immunoSEQ multiplex PCR; TCRdb's table is partial and in-frame only. The data contain fewer than 150,000 clones, 77% of them singletons. Sequencing was carried out using PBMCs. The receptors shown here come from a woman in her 50s in good health and CMV-seronegative. Each CDR3 is given with its conserved first and last residue. Each record gives: V gene, clone size, D gene, J gene, CDR3 DNA, CDR3 protein. The D gene is left open where the match is weak. A clone size is listed for some rows: how often the clone was seen (once, few, many), or a class if it is expanded.

v_gene: TRBV6-1
abundance: NA
d_gene: NA
j_gene: TRBJ1-5
CDR3nt: TGTGCCAGCAGTGATGATGTAGTTCAGCCCCAGCATTTT
CDR3aa: CASSDDVVQPQHF

v_gene: TRBV4-2
abundance: few
d_gene: TRBD1
j_gene: TRBJ2-7
CDR3nt: TGTGCCAGCAGCCAACCTCAAGGGACAGGGGAAGGCGAGCAGTACTTC
CDR3aa: CASSQPQGTGEGEQYF

v_gene: TRBV6-6
abundance: NA
d_gene: NA
j_gene: TRBJ2-5
CDR3nt: TGTGCCAGCAGTTATGGACTCCCGGGAGAGAAGGAGACCCAGTACTTC
CDR3aa: CASSYGLPGEKETQYF

v_gene: TRBV5-8
abundance: NA
d_gene: NA
j_gene: TRBJ1-3
CDR3nt: TGTGCCAGCAGCTTTCGTTTCAGGGGTTCTGGAAACACCATATATTTT
CDR3aa: CASSFRFRGSGNTIYF

v_gene: TRBV7-3
abundance: NA
d_gene: TRBD1
j_gene: TRBJ2-1
CDR3nt: TGTGCCAGCAGCTTAAACACAGGGGGTGAGCAGTTCTTC
CDR3aa: CASSLNTGGEQFF

v_gene: TRBV29-1
abundance: NA
d_gene: NA
j_gene: TRBJ1-2
CDR3nt: TGCAGCGTTGAAGGGGCAGGGTTTGGCTACACCTTC
CDR3aa: CSVEGAGFGYTF

v_gene: TRBV14
abundance: NA
d_gene: NA
j_gene: TRBJ2-3
CDR3nt: TGTGCCAGCAGCCAAGATTATGGTACTAGCACAGATACGCAGTATTTT
CDR3aa: CASSQDYGTSTDTQYF

v_gene: TRBV19
abundance: NA
d_gene: TRBD2
j_gene: TRBJ2-1
CDR3nt: TGTGCCAGTAGTGTCCTAGCGGTTCCTAACAATGAGCAGTTCTTC
CDR3aa: CASSVLAVPNNEQFF

v_gene: TRBV6-6
abundance: NA
d_gene: NA
j_gene: TRBJ2-1
CDR3nt: TGTGCCAGCAGTTACAAGGGGATAGCTGAGCAGTTCTTC
CDR3aa: CASSYKGIAEQFF

v_gene: TRBV12-5
abundance: NA
d_gene: NA
j_gene: TRBJ2-3
CDR3nt: TGTGCTAGTGGTTTGGCCCGACAGGACACAGATACGCAGTATTTT
CDR3aa: CASGLARQDTDTQYF

v_gene: TRBV7-6
abundance: NA
d_gene: TRBD1
j_gene: TRBJ1-1
CDR3nt: TGTGCCAGCAGCCCCTCGACAGACAGGGAGGCTTTCTTT
CDR3aa: CASSPSTDREAFF

v_gene: TRBV7-9
abundance: NA
d_gene: NA
j_gene: TRBJ1-4
CDR3nt: TGTGCCAGCAGCTTGGAGTCGGGGGGAAGTGAAAAACTGTTTTTT
CDR3aa: CASSLESGGSEKLFF

v_gene: TRBV27
abundance: NA
d_gene: NA
j_gene: TRBJ2-3
CDR3nt: TGTGCCAGCAGTCTGGGGGGGGCAGGAGATACGCAGTATTTT
CDR3aa: CASSLGGAGDTQYF

v_gene: TRBV7-2
abundance: few
d_gene: NA
j_gene: TRBJ1-5
CDR3nt: TGTGCCAGCAGCTTAGGAGTTCAGCCCCAGCATTTT
CDR3aa: CASSLGVQPQHF

v_gene: TRBV9
abundance: once
d_gene: NA
j_gene: TRBJ2-6
CDR3nt: TGTGCCAGCAGCGTAGCTTACAGCAGGGCCAACGTCCTGACTTTC
CDR3aa: CASSVAYSRANVLTF

v_gene: TRBV7-9
abundance: few
d_gene: TRBD1
j_gene: TRBJ2-2
CDR3nt: TGTTCCAGCAGCCCTAGGGACAGGAACACCGGGGAGCTGTTTTTT
CDR3aa: CSSSPRDRNTGELFF

v_gene: TRBV5-1
abundance: NA
d_gene: TRBD2
j_gene: TRBJ2-5
CDR3nt: TGCGCCAGCAGCGAGAACAGCGGGGGGCAAGAGACCCAGTACTTC
CDR3aa: CASSENSGGQETQYF

v_gene: TRBV23-1
abundance: NA
d_gene: NA
j_gene: TRBJ1-3
CDR3nt: TGCGCCAGCAGTCATCCCCCACAGGAACAATTTGGAAACACCATATATTTT
CDR3aa: CASSHPPQEQFGNTIYF

v_gene: TRBV5-6
abundance: NA
d_gene: TRBD1
j_gene: TRBJ2-3
CDR3nt: TGTGCCAGCAGCTCACGGGGACAGGGGGCGAGGATATATACGCAGTATTTT
CDR3aa: CASSSRGQGARIYTQYF

v_gene: TRBV19
abundance: few
d_gene: TRBD1
j_gene: TRBJ1-6
CDR3nt: TGTGCCAGTAGTTCTACAGGGGGGAATTCACCCCTCCACTTT
CDR3aa: CASSSTGGNSPLHF

v_gene: TRBV19
abundance: NA
d_gene: NA
j_gene: TRBJ1-1
CDR3nt: TGTGCCAGTAGTTTGACAAGGGGGACTGAAGCTTTCTTT
CDR3aa: CASSLTRGTEAFF

v_gene: TRBV28
abundance: few
d_gene: TRBD1
j_gene: TRBJ1-1
CDR3nt: TGTGCCAGCAGTGCGCGGACAGGCTTGAACACTGAAGCTTTCTTT
CDR3aa: CASSARTGLNTEAFF

v_gene: TRBV18
abundance: NA
d_gene: TRBD1
j_gene: TRBJ1-4
CDR3nt: TGTGCCAGCTCTCGGGACAGGGAAATCGGGAGTGAAAAACTGTTTTTT
CDR3aa: CASSRDREIGSEKLFF

v_gene: TRBV19
abundance: NA
d_gene: NA
j_gene: TRBJ1-4
CDR3nt: TGTGCCAGTAGAATGGGAAGGGAGAATGAAAAACTGTTTTTT
CDR3aa: CASRMGRENEKLFF

v_gene: TRBV7-6
abundance: NA
d_gene: NA
j_gene: TRBJ1-5
CDR3nt: TGTGCCAGCAGCCTAAATAGCAATCAGCCCCAGCATTTT
CDR3aa: CASSLNSNQPQHF

v_gene: TRBV29-1
abundance: few
d_gene: NA
j_gene: TRBJ2-7
CDR3nt: TGCAGCGTTGGCCCCATAGGGGGCGGGGGGTCCTACGAGCAGTACTTC
CDR3aa: CSVGPIGGGGSYEQYF

v_gene: TRBV9
abundance: once
d_gene: NA
j_gene: TRBJ2-1
CDR3nt: TGTGCCAGCAGCGTAGTGCGGGGTGAGCAGTTCTTC
CDR3aa: CASSVVRGEQFF

v_gene: TRBV7-2
abundance: few
d_gene: NA
j_gene: TRBJ1-2
CDR3nt: TGTGCCAGCAGCTTAGACGGGGGGTCTTCTAGGGGCTACACCTTC
CDR3aa: CASSLDGGSSRGYTF

v_gene: TRBV5-5
abundance: NA
d_gene: NA
j_gene: TRBJ2-7
CDR3nt: TGTGCCAGCAGCTTGGCCGGTGGAGACTACGAGCAGTACTTC
CDR3aa: CASSLAGGDYEQYF

v_gene: TRBV6-5
abundance: NA
d_gene: TRBD1
j_gene: TRBJ1-1
CDR3nt: TGTGCCAGCACTCGGAGAGGGGGCATGGGCACTGAAGCTTTCTTT
CDR3aa: CASTRRGGMGTEAFF

v_gene: TRBV5-4
abundance: NA
d_gene: TRBD1
j_gene: TRBJ2-7
CDR3nt: TGTGCCAGCACCCTGACAGGGGCATCCTACGAGCAGTACTTC
CDR3aa: CASTLTGASYEQYF

v_gene: TRBV7-2
abundance: NA
d_gene: NA
j_gene: TRBJ1-3
CDR3nt: TGTGCCAGCAGCCTTGGGCAGGGCGAGTCCACCATATATTTT
CDR3aa: CASSLGQGESTIYF

v_gene: TRBV15
abundance: NA
d_gene: TRBD1
j_gene: TRBJ2-5
CDR3nt: TGTGCCACCAGGTCCGGGACAGGGCCTGGAGAGACCCAGTACTTC
CDR3aa: CATRSGTGPGETQYF

v_gene: TRBV10-1
abundance: NA
d_gene: NA
j_gene: TRBJ2-7
CDR3nt: TGCGCCAGCAGTGAGAGCGCTAGCTCCTACGAGCAGTACTTC
CDR3aa: CASSESASSYEQYF

v_gene: TRBV27
abundance: NA
d_gene: TRBD2
j_gene: TRBJ2-1
CDR3nt: TGTGCCAGCGAACCTCTAGCGGGGACCTACAATGAGCAGTTCTTC
CDR3aa: CASEPLAGTYNEQFF

v_gene: TRBV28
abundance: few
d_gene: TRBD1
j_gene: TRBJ1-5
CDR3nt: TGTGCCAGCAGTCTTTCGAAGGGACAGCCCAGCAAGCCCCAGCATTTT
CDR3aa: CASSLSKGQPSKPQHF

v_gene: TRBV9
abundance: NA
d_gene: NA
j_gene: TRBJ1-1
CDR3nt: TGTGCCAGCAGGGAACTTCAGGGGCCTCCGCCGAACACTGAAGCTTTCTTT
CDR3aa: CASRELQGPPPNTEAFF

v_gene: TRBV7-9
abundance: NA
d_gene: TRBD1
j_gene: TRBJ1-5
CDR3nt: TGTGCCAGCAGTCGCGGACAGGCCCCGGGGAGCAATCAGCCCCAGCATTTT
CDR3aa: CASSRGQAPGSNQPQHF

v_gene: TRBV9
abundance: NA
d_gene: NA
j_gene: TRBJ1-3
CDR3nt: TGTGCCAGCAGCGTAGCACAGACTACTGGAAACACCATATATTTT
CDR3aa: CASSVAQTTGNTIYF

v_gene: TRBV5-6
abundance: NA
d_gene: TRBD2
j_gene: TRBJ2-5
CDR3nt: TGTGCCAGCACCATGGGACTAGCGGGGGGCTGGGAGACCCAGTACTTC
CDR3aa: CASTMGLAGGWETQYF

v_gene: TRBV18
abundance: NA
d_gene: NA
j_gene: TRBJ2-2
CDR3nt: TGTGCCAGCTCACCACCGGCAGCTTCAGGCACCGGGGAGCTGTTTTTT
CDR3aa: CASSPPAASGTGELFF

v_gene: TRBV7-2
abundance: NA
d_gene: TRBD1
j_gene: TRBJ1-4
CDR3nt: TGTGCCAGCAGCTTAAGGGGCAGGGGGCGCGGTGAAGAAAAACTGTTTTTT
CDR3aa: CASSLRGRGRGEEKLFF

v_gene: TRBV5-1
abundance: NA
d_gene: TRBD1
j_gene: TRBJ1-2
CDR3nt: TGCGCCAGCAGCTCCGGACAGGAGAATAGAGGCTACACCTTC
CDR3aa: CASSSGQENRGYTF

v_gene: TRBV5-1
abundance: NA
d_gene: NA
j_gene: TRBJ2-7
CDR3nt: TGCGCCAGCAGCCCCGGCTACGAGCAGTACTTC
CDR3aa: CASSPGYEQYF

v_gene: TRBV7-9
abundance: NA
d_gene: NA
j_gene: TRBJ2-3
CDR3nt: TGTGCCAGCAGCTCCCGGGACATTACCTTCACAGATACGCAGTATTTT
CDR3aa: CASSSRDITFTDTQYF

v_gene: TRBV6-5
abundance: few
d_gene: NA
j_gene: TRBJ1-2
CDR3nt: TGTGCCAGCAGTTGGTCGAGCTATGGCTACACCTTC
CDR3aa: CASSWSSYGYTF

v_gene: TRBV4-1
abundance: NA
d_gene: NA
j_gene: TRBJ1-4
CDR3nt: TGCGCCAGCAGCCGAGGAACAAAACTGTTTTTT
CDR3aa: CASSRGTKLFF

v_gene: TRBV7-9
abundance: NA
d_gene: NA
j_gene: TRBJ1-1
CDR3nt: TGTGCCAGCAGCTTCGACGGGACTGAAGCTTTCTTT
CDR3aa: CASSFDGTEAFF

v_gene: TRBV6-5
abundance: NA
d_gene: NA
j_gene: TRBJ1-1
CDR3nt: TGTGCCAGCAGTCGACAGAACACTGAAGCTTTCTTT
CDR3aa: CASSRQNTEAFF

v_gene: TRBV7-8
abundance: NA
d_gene: NA
j_gene: TRBJ1-1
CDR3nt: TGTGCCAGCAGCTCAGGGGTGCGGACTGAAGCTTTCTTT
CDR3aa: CASSSGVRTEAFF

v_gene: TRBV11-2
abundance: NA
d_gene: NA
j_gene: TRBJ2-7
CDR3nt: TGTGCCAGCAGCTCCGGGACAAGGGTCCTATACGAGCAGTACTTC
CDR3aa: CASSSGTRVLYEQYF

v_gene: TRBV15
abundance: NA
d_gene: TRBD1
j_gene: TRBJ2-1
CDR3nt: TGTGCCACCAGCATTACAGGGGGGTCCTACAATGAGCAGTTCTTC
CDR3aa: CATSITGGSYNEQFF

v_gene: TRBV9
abundance: NA
d_gene: TRBD2
j_gene: TRBJ2-2
CDR3nt: TGTGCCAGCAGGGCGGGGGTCGACACCGGGGAGCTGTTTTTT
CDR3aa: CASRAGVDTGELFF

v_gene: TRBV11-1
abundance: NA
d_gene: TRBD1
j_gene: TRBJ1-1
CDR3nt: TGTGCCAGCAGCCCGATTGACAGGGCGCGGACTTTCTTT
CDR3aa: CASSPIDRARTFF

v_gene: TRBV11-2
abundance: NA
d_gene: NA
j_gene: TRBJ2-2
CDR3nt: TGTGCCAGCAGCTTAGGCGGGGGCTATGACACCGGGGAGCTGTTTTTT
CDR3aa: CASSLGGGYDTGELFF

v_gene: TRBV19
abundance: NA
d_gene: NA
j_gene: TRBJ1-5
CDR3nt: TGTGCCAGTAAACAGGCTCCCAATCAGCCCCAGCATTTT
CDR3aa: CASKQAPNQPQHF

v_gene: TRBV19
abundance: NA
d_gene: NA
j_gene: TRBJ2-5
CDR3nt: TGTGCCAGTAGTATAGGGACAGCTAAAGAGACCCAGTACTTC
CDR3aa: CASSIGTAKETQYF